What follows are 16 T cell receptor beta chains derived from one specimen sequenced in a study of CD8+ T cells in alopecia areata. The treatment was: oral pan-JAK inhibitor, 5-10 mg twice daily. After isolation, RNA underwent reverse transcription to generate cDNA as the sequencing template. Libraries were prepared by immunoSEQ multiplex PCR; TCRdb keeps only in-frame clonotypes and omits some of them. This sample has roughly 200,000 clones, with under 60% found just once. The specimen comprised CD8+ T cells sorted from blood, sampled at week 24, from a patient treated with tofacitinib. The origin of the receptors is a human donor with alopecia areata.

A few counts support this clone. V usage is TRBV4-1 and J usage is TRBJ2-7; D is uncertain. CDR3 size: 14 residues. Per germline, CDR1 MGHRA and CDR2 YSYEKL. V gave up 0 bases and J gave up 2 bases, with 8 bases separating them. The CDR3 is CASSQDGPTYEQYF. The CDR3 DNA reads TGCGCCAGCAGCCAAGATGGGCCCACCTACGAGCAGTACTTC.

CDR3 nucleotide sequence: TGTGCCAGCTCACCTGGGCAGTCGCACTCCTACGAGCAGTACTTC. This gives the protein CASSPGQSHSYEQYF. This chain joins TRBV2 and TRBJ2-5; D unclear. The J call may not be correct, given that the DNA end is closer to TRBJ2-7. The CDR3 runs 15 residues. CDR1 SNHLY and CDR2 FYNNEI come from the germline V gene.

CDR3 in amino acids: CASSTTGFYGYTF. DNA of the CDR3: TGTGCCAGTAGTACGACAGGGTTCTATGGCTACACCTTC. The gene calls are TRBV19 and TRBJ1-2, with TRBD1 matching over 7 bases. The germline gives CDR1 LNHDA, CDR2 SQIVND (reference sequence). The CDR3 extends over 13 amino acids. Losses at the gene ends were 4 bases for V and 4 bases for J; bases not matched to a gene: 3. Drawing the rest from reference TRBV19 and TRBJ1-2, the complete variable domain is DGGITQSPKYLFRKEGQNVTLSCEQNLNHDAMYWYRQDPGQGLRLIYYSQIVNDFQKGDIAEGYSVSREKKESFPLTVTSAQKNPTAFYLCASSTTGFYGYTFGSGTRLTVV.

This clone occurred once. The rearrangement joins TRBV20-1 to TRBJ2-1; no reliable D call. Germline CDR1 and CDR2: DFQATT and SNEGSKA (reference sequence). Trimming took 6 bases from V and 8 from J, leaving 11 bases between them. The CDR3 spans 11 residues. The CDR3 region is CSAPIGDEQFF. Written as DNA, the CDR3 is TGCAGTGCGCCGATAGGAGATGAGCAGTTCTTC.

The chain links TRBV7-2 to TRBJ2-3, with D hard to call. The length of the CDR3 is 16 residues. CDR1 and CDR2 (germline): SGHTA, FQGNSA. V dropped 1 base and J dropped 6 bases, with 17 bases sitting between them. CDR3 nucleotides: TGTGCCAGCAGCTTAGAAGGGTCCTTTCTGGTGGATACGCAGTATTTT. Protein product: CASSLEGSFLVDTQYF.

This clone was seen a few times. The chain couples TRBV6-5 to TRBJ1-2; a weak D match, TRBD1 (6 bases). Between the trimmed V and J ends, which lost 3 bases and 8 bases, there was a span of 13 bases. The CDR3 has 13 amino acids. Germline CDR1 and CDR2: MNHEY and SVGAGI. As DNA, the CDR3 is TGTGCCAGCAGTTATACAGGGCTGGAGGGCTACACCTTC. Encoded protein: CASSYTGLEGYTF.

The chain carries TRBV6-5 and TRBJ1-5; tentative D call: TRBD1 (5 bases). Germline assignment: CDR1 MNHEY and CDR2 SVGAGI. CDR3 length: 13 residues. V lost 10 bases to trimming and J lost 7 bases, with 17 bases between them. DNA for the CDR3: TGTGCCACCTCATGGGGGAATGGACAGCCCCAGCATTTT. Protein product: CATSWGNGQPQHF.

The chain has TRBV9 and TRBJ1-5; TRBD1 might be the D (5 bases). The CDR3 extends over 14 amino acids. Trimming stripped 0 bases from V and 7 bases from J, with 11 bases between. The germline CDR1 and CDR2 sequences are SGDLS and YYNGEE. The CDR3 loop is CASSVGAGGQPQHF. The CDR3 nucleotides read TGTGCCAGCAGCGTAGGGGCGGGGGGGCAGCCCCAGCATTTT.

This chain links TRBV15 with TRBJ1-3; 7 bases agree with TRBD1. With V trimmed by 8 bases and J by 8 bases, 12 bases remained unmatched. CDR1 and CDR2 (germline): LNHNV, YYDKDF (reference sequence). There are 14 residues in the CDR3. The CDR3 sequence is CATESTGSGYTIYF. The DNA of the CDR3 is TGTGCCACCGAATCGACAGGGTCCGGCTACACCATATATTTT.

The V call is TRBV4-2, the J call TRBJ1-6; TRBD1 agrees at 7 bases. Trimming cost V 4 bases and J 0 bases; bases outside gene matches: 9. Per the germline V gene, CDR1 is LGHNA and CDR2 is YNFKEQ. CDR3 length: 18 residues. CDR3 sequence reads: CASSRGTDLTSYNSPLHF. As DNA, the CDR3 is TGTGCCAGCAGCCGAGGGACAGATCTCACCTCCTATAATTCACCCCTCCACTTT.

The CDR3, as DNA: TGTGCCAGCAGCTTCCCCCCAAACATGAACACTGAAGCTTTCTTT. Translated: CASSFPPNMNTEAFF. V is TRBV7-9 and J is TRBJ1-1; D remains unclear. This CDR3 spans 15 amino acids. Germline assignment: CDR1 SEHNR and CDR2 FQNEAQ (reference sequence). Trimming cost V 3 bases and J 0 bases, with 11 bases left between them.

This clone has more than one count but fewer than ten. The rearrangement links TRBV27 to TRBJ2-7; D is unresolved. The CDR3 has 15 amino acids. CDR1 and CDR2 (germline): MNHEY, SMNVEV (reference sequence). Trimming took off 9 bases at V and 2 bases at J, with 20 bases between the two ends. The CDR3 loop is CASRPLSNHPYEQYF. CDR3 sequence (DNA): TGTGCCAGTAGACCCCTTAGCAACCACCCCTACGAGCAGTACTTC.

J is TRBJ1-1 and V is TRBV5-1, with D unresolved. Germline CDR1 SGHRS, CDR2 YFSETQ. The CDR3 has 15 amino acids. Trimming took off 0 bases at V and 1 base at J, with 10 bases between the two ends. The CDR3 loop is CASSLAPSQNTEAFF. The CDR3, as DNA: TGCGCCAGCAGCTTGGCCCCCAGTCAGAACACTGAAGCTTTCTTT.

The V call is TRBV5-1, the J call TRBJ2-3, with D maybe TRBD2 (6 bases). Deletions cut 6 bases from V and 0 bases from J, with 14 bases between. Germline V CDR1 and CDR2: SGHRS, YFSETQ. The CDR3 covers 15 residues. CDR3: CASTHPGTSTDTQYF. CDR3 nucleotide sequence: TGCGCCAGCACCCACCCGGGGACTAGCACAGATACGCAGTATTTT. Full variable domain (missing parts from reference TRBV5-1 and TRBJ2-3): KAGVTQTPRYLIKTRGQQVTLSCSPISGHRSVSWYQQTPGQGLQFLFEYFSETQRNKGNFPGRFSGRQFSNSRSEMNVSTLELGDSALYLCASTHPGTSTDTQYFGPGTRLTVL.

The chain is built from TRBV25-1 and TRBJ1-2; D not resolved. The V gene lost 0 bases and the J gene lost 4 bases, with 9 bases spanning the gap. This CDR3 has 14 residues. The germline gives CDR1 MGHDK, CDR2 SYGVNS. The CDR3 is CASSEYSEGYGYTF. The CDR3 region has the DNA TGTGCCAGCAGTGAATATTCCGAAGGCTATGGCTACACCTTC.

CDR3 region: CASSLAWGEDEKLFF. CDR3 coding DNA: TGTGCCAGCAGCTTGGCATGGGGGGAGGATGAAAAACTGTTTTTT. V usage is TRBV5-6 and J usage is TRBJ1-4, with D possibly TRBD1 on 5 matching bases. Trimming stripped 0 bases from V and 6 bases from J, with 12 bases between. The CDR3 is 15 amino acids. The V gene's germline CDR1 is SGHDT and CDR2 YYEEEE.